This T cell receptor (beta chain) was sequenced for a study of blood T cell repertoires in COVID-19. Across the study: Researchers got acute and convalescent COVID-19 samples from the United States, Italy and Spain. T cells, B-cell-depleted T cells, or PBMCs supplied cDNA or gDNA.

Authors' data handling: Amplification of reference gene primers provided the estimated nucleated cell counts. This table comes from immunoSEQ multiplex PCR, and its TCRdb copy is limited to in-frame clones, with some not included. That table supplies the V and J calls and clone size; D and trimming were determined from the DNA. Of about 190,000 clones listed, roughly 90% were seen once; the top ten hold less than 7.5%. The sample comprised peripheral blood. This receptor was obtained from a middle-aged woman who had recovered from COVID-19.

In DNA, the CDR3 is TGTGCCAGTACCCCCTTAGCGAGCTCCTACAATGAGCAGTTCTTC. The encoded protein is CASTPLASSYNEQFF. This chain connects TRBV19 to TRBJ2-1; D possibly corresponds to TRBD2 (5 bases). The CDR3 contains 15 residues. Between the trimmed V and J ends, which lost 7 bases and 0 bases, there was a span of 13 bases. Germline-derived CDR1 and CDR2 are LNHDA and SQIVND (reference sequence).